This T cell receptor (beta chain) was recovered during a study of shared T cell receptors in the human thymus. Produced via immunoSEQ multiplex PCR; TCRdb's table is partial and in-frame only. The sample records some 760,000 clones, approximately 85% being singletons. Germline V lookup: CDR1 LNHDA, CDR2 SQIVND (reference sequence). V lost 4 bases, J lost 4 bases, and 8 bases stayed unmatched. This CDR3 comprises 15 residues. The same data also contributed to another study, on human thymus T cells.

Specimen: thymocytes. This TCR derives from a girl younger than two with a congenital heart defect. V is TRBV19 and J is TRBJ2-7; 9 bases align to TRBD1. In DNA form, the CDR3 reads TGTGCCAGTAGTACCCAGAGGGGACAGGGATACGAGCAGTACTTC. As protein: CASSTQRGQGYEQYF.